Following are 2 T cell receptor beta chains from one sample sequenced in a study of blood T cells in healthy people across ages. Primers used in a second PCR of roughly 6 to 12 cycles were a sample-barcoded 5' primer and a J-beta primer mix. TCRdb recomputed calls from the 5' RACE reads with MiXCR, one row per CDR3 protein. The sample has approximately 2,000,000 distinct CDR3 sequences, more than 35% seen once; the top ten hold under 30%. The sample comprised blood. All receptors derive from a human donor in good health.

This clonotype was found many times. The J gene is TRBJ2-1, the V gene TRBV24-1; 8 bases fit TRBD1. CDR1 and CDR2 (germline): KGHDR, SFDVKD. This CDR3 comprises 15 residues. J was trimmed by 8 bases and V by 7 bases; bases with no gene match: 12. The CDR3 protein is CATSPTGTGVHEQFF. The CDR3 bases are TGTGCCACCAGCCCAACCGGGACAGGCGTACATGAGCAGTTCTTC.

V usage is TRBV7-6 and J usage is TRBJ2-3; D assignment may be TRBD1 or TRBD2 (5 bases each). CDR1 SGHVS and CDR2 FNYEAQ come from the germline V gene. The CDR3 contains 15 residues. V gave up 5 bases and J gave up 1 base, with 13 bases separating them. The CDR3 protein is CASSHRGSGTDTQYF. In nucleotides, the CDR3 is TGTGCCAGCAGCCACCGGGGCTCGGGCACAGATACGCAGTATTTT.